The 29 T cell receptor beta chains given below trace back to one sample, sequenced in a study of cytomegalovirus exposure and HLA in healthy donors. Researchers ran the PCR with 60 Vbeta and 13 Jbeta primers. Profiled with immunoSEQ multiplex PCR; TCRdb holds only in-frame clones, not every one. The sample has roughly 160,000 clones; roughly 73% are singletons. The source material was PBMCs. The source of these receptors is a woman aged 40 to 49 in good health and CMV-seropositive.

The chain has TRBV18 and TRBJ1-5; 9 positions agree with TRBD1. V shed 5 bases, J shed 4 bases, and the junction held 6 bases outside the gene matches. The CDR3 has 15 residues. Germline V gene data show CDR1 as KGHSH and CDR2 as LQKENI. The CDR3 region is CASSERTGANQPQHF. CDR3 in DNA: TGTGCCAGCTCAGAACGGACAGGGGCAAATCAGCCCCAGCATTTT.

Comment on this clone: A junction boundary mismatches the germline segment, possibly from a read error. The CDR3 region has the DNA TGTTCCAGCAGCCGATTAGGACAGGGGAACACTGAAGCTTTCTTT. Translated, it gives CSSSRLGQGNTEAFF. This chain uses TRBV7-9 with TRBJ1-1, with TRBD1 matching over 8 bases. CDR3 size: 15 residues. Germline CDR1 is SEHNR and CDR2 is FQNEAQ (reference sequence).

This chain connects TRBV13 to TRBJ2-7; 9 bases are a match to TRBD2. Per the germline V gene, CDR1 is PRHDT and CDR2 is FYEKMQ (reference sequence). The CDR3 loop spans 17 amino acids. After removal of 4 bases from V and 3 bases from J, the junction contained 13 bases not matched to a gene. The CDR3 region is CASSSFPAGGSFYEQYF. The DNA of the CDR3 is TGTGCCAGCAGCTCTTTCCCAGCGGGAGGATCCTTCTACGAGCAGTACTTC. Filled out from reference TRBV13 and TRBJ2-7, the complete variable domain reads AAGVIQSPRHLIKEKRETATLKCYPIPRHDTVYWYQQGPGQDPQFLISFYEKMQSDKGSIPDRFSAQQFSDYHSELNMSSLELGDSALYFCASSSFPAGGSFYEQYFGPGTRLTVT.

In the case of this clone: The junction departs from germline at one end; a sequencing error may be responsible. The chain employs TRBV7-9 and TRBJ1-2, with 9 bases lining up with TRBD1. Germline-derived CDR1 and CDR2 are SEHNR and FQNEAQ (reference sequence). The CDR3 length is 15 residues. CDR3 in amino acids: CSSSSREGTGWGYTF. The CDR3 DNA reads as TGTTCCAGCAGCTCCCGCGAGGGGACAGGGTGGGGCTACACCTTC.

The rearrangement joins TRBV12-2 to TRBJ2-3; TRBD2 was called by the table and not checked on the DNA. TRBV12-2 is classified as a pseudogene. CDR3 length: 15 residues. The CDR3, as DNA: TGTGCAAGTCGCTTTTCGATAGCGGCCACAGATACGCAGTATTTT. It is translated as CASRFSIAATDTQYF.

The CDR3 DNA reads as TGTGCCAGCAGTTACGGGGGGCAGGGGGCGACCGGTGAAGCTTTCTTT. Its protein product is CASSYGGQGATGEAFF. The chain combines TRBV6-6 with TRBJ1-1, with TRBD1 matching 8 bases. This CDR3 is built from 16 residues. V was clipped by 2 bases and J by 7 bases; unmatched bases: 12. The germline CDR1 and CDR2 sequences are MNHNY and SVGAGI (reference sequence).

The V and J genes are TRBV19 and TRBJ2-7; D might be TRBD2 (6 bases). CDR3 length: 12 amino acids. CDR1 is LNHDA, CDR2 SQIVND, per germline (reference sequence). Trimming cost V 10 bases and J 5 bases, with 15 bases left between them. The CDR3 DNA is TGTGCCACCGATAGTAGCGGAAACGAGCAGTACTTC. Its translation is CATDSSGNEQYF.

The chain recombines TRBV7-8 with TRBJ2-1, with a possible D match to TRBD2 (6 bases). Deletions cut 5 bases from V and 6 bases from J, with 14 bases between. The germline V gene encodes CDR1 SGHVS and CDR2 FQNEAQ. CDR3 length equals 14 residues. The CDR3 region is CASSPVSGANEQFF. In nucleotides, the CDR3 is TGTGCCAGCAGCCCCGTTTCGGGAGCCAATGAGCAGTTCTTC.

J is TRBJ1-2 and V is TRBV7-2; possibly TRBD1 for D (5 bases). CDR1 is SGHTA, CDR2 FQGNSA, per germline. This CDR3 region has 14 residues. V was cut by 1 base and J by 2 bases, with 8 bases left in between. The CDR3 loop is CASSLEGYNYGYTF. As DNA, the CDR3 is TGTGCCAGCAGCTTAGAGGGGTACAACTATGGCTACACCTTC.

This clone was seen a few times. This chain uses TRBV4-3 with TRBJ1-1, with 9 bases aligning to TRBD1. V lost 4 bases, J lost 6 bases, and 9 bases stayed unmatched. The CDR3 has 15 amino acids. Looked up from germline, CDR1 is LGHNA and CDR2 is YSLEER. CDR3 bases: TGCGCCAGCAGCCTAATGACAGGGGGAAATTCTGAAGCTTTCTTT. Translation: CASSLMTGGNSEAFF.

J is TRBJ2-1 and V is TRBV5-4, with D possibly matching TRBD2 (5 bases). V was clipped by 10 bases and J by 6 bases, with 11 bases between them. CDR3 length equals 11 residues. The germline V gene has CDR1 SGHNT and CDR2 YYREEE (reference sequence). In nucleotides, the CDR3 is TGTGCCGTCCCCCGGGGCAATGAGCAGTTCTTC. This sequence encodes CAVPRGNEQFF.

This rearrangement joins TRBV10-2 to TRBJ2-3; the match to TRBD1 covers 10 bases. Looked up from germline, CDR1 is WSHSY and CDR2 is SAAADI. Trimming removed 6 bases from V and 6 bases from J; junction bases left unmatched: 3. The CDR3 has 13 amino acids. The CDR3 bases are TGCGCCAGCAGAGGGACAGGGGTGGATACGCAGTATTTT. Protein product: CASRGTGVDTQYF.

V and J are TRBV28 and TRBJ2-7; 7 bases are a match to TRBD2. Germline V gene lookup returns CDR1 MDHEN and CDR2 SYDVKM. The CDR3 contains 15 residues. Trimming removed 2 bases from V and 0 bases from J; junction bases left unmatched: 4. CDR3 sequence (DNA): TGTGCCAGCAGTTTACCCGGCGGGAGCTCCTACGAGCAGTACTTC. It specifies CASSLPGGSSYEQYF.

The chain is built from TRBV28 and TRBJ2-5, with a weak D call TRBD2 (6 bases). The CDR3 runs to 15 residues. V gave up 3 bases and J gave up 5 bases, with 16 bases separating them. CDR1 MDHEN and CDR2 SYDVKM come from the germline V gene. This chain's CDR3 is CASSFSGSTRETQYF. The CDR3 DNA reads as TGTGCCAGCAGTTTTAGCGGCTCAACAAGGGAGACCCAGTACTTC.

This clone was counted a single time. The chain couples TRBV28 to TRBJ1-1, with D unresolved. V lost 4 bases and J lost 4, with 7 bases in between. Germline assignment: CDR1 MDHEN and CDR2 SYDVKM. This CDR3 spans 12 amino acids. CDR3 nucleotides: TGTGCCAGCAGTTATGCGGCCACTGAAGCTTTCTTT. Encoded protein: CASSYAATEAFF.

In this sample, this clone turned up a few times. The V and J genes are TRBV25-1 and TRBJ2-2; 7 bases fit TRBD2. Germline lookup yields CDR1 MGHDK and CDR2 SYGVNS. This CDR3 has 15 amino acids. Losses at the gene ends were 3 bases for V and 4 bases for J; bases not matched to a gene: 5. The CDR3 reads CASSDAGRATGELFF. The CDR3 DNA reads as TGTGCCAGCAGTGATGCAGGGAGGGCCACCGGGGAGCTGTTTTTT.

The chain has TRBV7-2 and TRBJ2-1, with TRBD2 identical over 14 bases. Germline-derived CDR1 and CDR2 are SGHTA and FQGNSA. Trimming cost V 5 bases and J 7 bases; bases outside gene matches: 13. This CDR3 is built from 18 residues. CDR3 protein: CASSLVGGLAGVRNEQFF. The CDR3 region has the DNA TGTGCCAGCAGCCTCGTGGGGGGACTAGCGGGAGTTAGGAATGAGCAGTTCTTC.

J is TRBJ2-3 and V is TRBV7-2; the D gene is possibly TRBD2 (7 bases). V shed 3 bases and J shed 1 base, with 11 bases lying between them. The germline CDR1 and CDR2 sequences are SGHTA and FQGNSA. The length of the CDR3 is 15 residues. Here the CDR3 reads CASSLREGGTDTQYF. The CDR3 DNA sequence: TGTGCCAGCAGCTTGAGGGAGGGGGGCACAGATACGCAGTATTTT.

The V gene is TRBV7-2, the J gene TRBJ2-3, with TRBD2 matching over 8 bases. The ends lost 5 bases at V and 0 bases at J; junction bases unmatched: 7. CDR1 is SGHTA, CDR2 FQGNSA, per germline. This CDR3 spans 16 amino acids. The CDR3 region is CASSPPLAGSTDTQYF. The CDR3 DNA reads TGTGCCAGCAGCCCTCCTCTAGCGGGTAGCACAGATACGCAGTATTTT. The full variable domain, with the rest looked up from reference TRBV7-2 and TRBJ2-3, is GAGVSQSPSNKVTEKGKDVELRCDPISGHTALYWYRQSLGQGLEFLIYFQGNSAPDKSGLPSDRFSAERTGGSVSTLTIQRTQQEDSAVYLCASSPPLAGSTDTQYFGPGTRLTVL.

The J gene is TRBJ2-1, the V gene TRBV28; 8 nucleotides agree with TRBD1. The CDR3 is made up of 17 amino acids. V shed 4 bases, J shed 1 base, and the junction held 9 bases outside the gene matches. Germline V lookup: CDR1 MDHEN, CDR2 SYDVKM. Here the CDR3 reads CASSSSSDRVSYNEQFF. The CDR3 bases are TGTGCCAGCAGTTCATCCTCGGACAGGGTTTCCTACAATGAGCAGTTCTTC.

This clone was observed a single time. V gene TRBV28 combines with J gene TRBJ2-7; 11 bases are shared with TRBD2. The ends lost 8 bases at V and 2 bases at J; junction bases unmatched: 5. The germline V gene encodes CDR1 MDHEN and CDR2 SYDVKM. This CDR3 is 14 amino acids long. The CDR3 nucleotides read TGTGCCAGCGGCGGGACTAGCGGAACCTACGAGCAGTACTTC. Its translation: CASGGTSGTYEQYF. The full variable domain, in which reference TRBV28 and TRBJ2-7 provide the parts outside the CDR3, is DVKVTQSSRYLVKRTGEKVFLECVQDMDHENMFWYRQDPGLGLRLIYFSYDVKMKEKGDIPEGYSVSREKKERFSLILESASTNQTSMYLCASGGTSGTYEQYFGPGTRLTVT.

The chain carries TRBV7-9 and TRBJ1-4; perhaps TRBD1 as D (6 bases). Germline CDR1 and CDR2: SEHNR and FQNEAQ (reference sequence). The CDR3 has 13 residues. Trimming pared 6 bases from V and 7 bases from J, leaving 12 bases between. The CDR3 sequence: CASRGGAGEKLFF. The CDR3 nucleotides are TGTGCCAGCAGAGGGGGAGCTGGTGAAAAACTGTTTTTT.

V gene TRBV13 combines with J gene TRBJ2-7, with D perhaps matching TRBD1 (6 bases). The V gene's germline CDR1 is PRHDT and CDR2 FYEKMQ (reference sequence). V was pared by 5 bases and J by 6 bases, with 20 bases between. CDR3 length: 15 amino acids. CDR3 protein: CASSLAGGRFTEQYF. The CDR3 DNA follows: TGTGCCAGCAGCCTTGCTGGGGGCCGTTTCACCGAGCAGTACTTC.

A single count supports this clone. This chain connects TRBV9 to TRBJ1-5, with 12 bases lining up with TRBD1. The V segment lost 0 bases and the J segment 7 bases; nucleotides outside the gene matches: 2. Germline values: CDR1 SGDLS, CDR2 YYNGEE. The length of the CDR3 is 15 residues. The CDR3 coding sequence is TGTGCCAGCAGCGTAGCTGGGACAGGGGGCCAGCCCCAGCATTTT. Amino acids: CASSVAGTGGQPQHF.

The gene calls are TRBV27 and TRBJ1-2, with 7 bases fitting TRBD1. The V segment lost 8 bases and the J segment 11 bases; nucleotides outside the gene matches: 17. Looked up from germline, CDR1 is MNHEY and CDR2 is SMNVEV (reference sequence). This CDR3 spans 14 amino acids. CDR3 in DNA: TGTGCCAGCCGCCTTAGCCGGGACAGAGCACTATACACCTTC. It encodes CASRLSRDRALYTF.

The rearrangement uses TRBV7-2 and TRBJ2-7, with TRBD2 as a possible D gene (7 bases). The germline CDR1 and CDR2 sequences are SGHTA and FQGNSA. The CDR3 runs to 13 residues. V was trimmed by 3 bases and J by 3 bases, leaving 9 bases between them. The CDR3 region is CASSFRGGYEQYF. The CDR3 coding sequence is TGTGCCAGCAGCTTTAGGGGGGGCTACGAGCAGTACTTC.

V and J are TRBV7-8 and TRBJ1-5; D perhaps matches TRBD1 (6 bases). V lost 5 bases, J lost 4 bases, and 24 bases lay in between. The CDR3 is made up of 18 amino acids. Germline loops: CDR1 SGHVS, CDR2 FQNEAQ. The CDR3: CASSPGGGRGVENQPQHF. The CDR3 DNA reads as TGTGCCAGCAGCCCCGGGGGGGGCCGGGGAGTAGAAAATCAGCCCCAGCATTTT.

This chain links TRBV7-3 with TRBJ1-4; D is ambiguous. Per the germline V gene, CDR1 is SGHTA and CDR2 is FQGTGA. V gave up 2 bases and J gave up 5 bases, with 9 bases separating them. The CDR3 is 14 amino acids. The CDR3 region is CASSLYPANEKLFF. DNA of the CDR3: TGTGCCAGCAGCTTATATCCAGCGAATGAAAAACTGTTTTTT.

The rearrangement joins TRBV27 to TRBJ2-7; 7 bases are a match to TRBD1. The J segment lost 5 bases and the V segment lost 5 bases, leaving 3 bases of the junction unmatched. The CDR3 sequence is 12 residues long. Germline V CDR1 and CDR2: MNHEY, SMNVEV (reference sequence). CDR3 nucleotides: TGTGCCAGCAGTAACAGGGGTCACGAGCAGTACTTC. Residues: CASSNRGHEQYF.